This T cell receptor (beta chain) was captured by sequencing in a study of blood T cell repertoires in COVID-19. The overall study: COVID-19 samples from acute and convalescent phases originated in the United States, Italy and Spain. From T cells, B-cell-depleted T cells, or PBMCs came the material, which was cDNA or gDNA.

Germline V gives CDR1 SGHTA, CDR2 FQGNSA. CDR3 length equals 15 residues. Unmatched junction bases numbered 5, after V lost 5 bases and J lost 1 base. Some clones are missing from TCRdb's copy, which holds only in-frame ones; the method was immunoSEQ multiplex PCR. The sample has 70,000 to 80,000 clones, approximately 86% seen once. This receptor was taken from a human donor in a cohort sampled during active COVID-19. The source material was peripheral blood. The chain recombines TRBV7-2 with TRBJ2-3; 8 positions match TRBD1. CDR3 amino acids: CASSPQGQGTDTQYF. In DNA form, the CDR3 reads TGTGCCAGCAGCCCCCAGGGACAGGGCACAGATACGCAGTATTTT.